Sequencing of this TCR beta chain was carried out in a study of T cell clonotyping in hematopoietic cell transplantation. This clone showed up just a few times. The antigen remains unidentified. The data were produced by immunoSEQ multiplex PCR, yet TCRdb's version contains in-frame clones alone and is incomplete. The table lists several thousand clones, roughly 32% of them singletons. Study-wide points: CD4 and CD8 repertoire contributions could not be separated without sorting. Pathologically expanded recipient clonotypes increased progressively from day 30 to day 180 as diversity fell. Graft donor and pretransplant recipient Inverse Simpson Index values predicted broader posttransplant TCR diversity.

The input for sequencing was peripheral blood mononuclear cells, taken 30 days after allogeneic stem cell transplant. This sequence was found in a female patient aged 50-59 years who had an allogeneic stem cell transplant from an unrelated donor, so the T cells may come from the graft donor. Some clones in this sample may be carry-over from other donors' samples.

The chain's CDR3 is CASSRTATYEQYF. The CDR3 DNA reads as TGTGCCAGCAGCAGGACGGCCACCTACGAGCAGTACTTC. V usage is TRBV5-6 and J usage is TRBJ2-7; D remains unclear. Germline V gives CDR1 SGHDT, CDR2 YYEEEE. The CDR3 contains 13 residues. Deletions cut 4 bases from V and 2 bases from J, with 10 bases between.